This is a list of T cell receptor beta chains from one sample in a study of Graves' ophthalmopathy and Graves' hyperthyroidism. TCRdb redid the calling of the multiplex PCR reads with MiXCR, one entry per CDR3 protein. The sample shows around 1,200,000 distinct CDR3 sequences, approximately 35% of them seen only once. The specimen was peripheral blood or thyroid tissue (not recorded which). The source of these receptors is an adult man with Graves' hyperthyroidism. The CDR3 runs from the conserved cysteine through the conserved F or W. The order of the fields is clone size, D gene, V gene, J gene, CDR3 DNA, CDR3 protein. A D gene is named only where the DNA matches it firmly. Where a row states a size, it is once, few, many or the class of an expanded clone; other rows omit it.

clone_size: NA
d_call: TRBD2
v_call: TRBV10-3
j_call: TRBJ2-3
cdr3_nt: TGTGCCATCAGTAACCTCAGCGGGAGGGCCTTAGATACGCAGTATTTT
cdr3_aa: CAISNLSGRALDTQYF

clone_size: NA
d_call: TRBD1
v_call: TRBV7-8
j_call: TRBJ2-3
cdr3_nt: TGTGCCAGCGGGACAGACTCAGATACGCAGTATTTT
cdr3_aa: CASGTDSDTQYF

clone_size: NA
d_call: TRBD1
v_call: TRBV7-9
j_call: TRBJ1-1
cdr3_nt: TGTGCCAGCAGCGCGGGACAGGCGATCGAGGCTTTCTTT
cdr3_aa: CASSAGQAIEAFF

clone_size: few
d_call: TRBD2
v_call: TRBV29-1
j_call: TRBJ2-3
cdr3_nt: TGCAGCGTTCCGGGACTAGCGGGAGTAGATACGCAGTATTTT
cdr3_aa: CSVPGLAGVDTQYF

clone_size: NA
d_call: TRBD1
v_call: TRBV7-9
j_call: TRBJ1-4
cdr3_nt: TGTGCCAGCAGATCCCGAACAGGGGGGGCTGAAAAACTGTTTTTT
cdr3_aa: CASRSRTGGAEKLFF

clone_size: few
d_call: TRBD1
v_call: TRBV5-4
j_call: TRBJ2-7
cdr3_nt: TGTGCCAGCAGCTTGATACAGGGGGCCAACGAGCAGTACTTC
cdr3_aa: CASSLIQGANEQYF

clone_size: NA
d_call: TRBD1
v_call: TRBV25-1
j_call: TRBJ2-7
cdr3_nt: TGTGCCAGCAGCCATGCCGGGACAGGCACCTACGAGCAGTACTTC
cdr3_aa: CASSHAGTGTYEQYF

clone_size: few
d_call: NA
v_call: TRBV5-1
j_call: TRBJ2-5
cdr3_nt: TGCGCCAGCAGCTTGGTATTGGTGGGCCAAGAGACCCAGTACTTC
cdr3_aa: CASSLVLVGQETQYF

clone_size: NA
d_call: NA
v_call: TRBV20-1
j_call: TRBJ2-5
cdr3_nt: TGCAGTGCTAGACCCCCCGGAGGGGGGGCCCGAGGAGAGACCCAGTACTTC
cdr3_aa: CSARPPGGGARGETQYF

clone_size: NA
d_call: NA
v_call: TRBV15
j_call: TRBJ2-6
cdr3_nt: TGTGCCACCAGCAGCTCTGGGGCCAACGTCCTGACTTTC
cdr3_aa: CATSSSGANVLTF

clone_size: many
d_call: NA
v_call: TRBV11-2
j_call: TRBJ2-7
cdr3_nt: TGTGCCAGCAGCCCAGGGAGGCTCTACGAGCAGTACTTC
cdr3_aa: CASSPGRLYEQYF